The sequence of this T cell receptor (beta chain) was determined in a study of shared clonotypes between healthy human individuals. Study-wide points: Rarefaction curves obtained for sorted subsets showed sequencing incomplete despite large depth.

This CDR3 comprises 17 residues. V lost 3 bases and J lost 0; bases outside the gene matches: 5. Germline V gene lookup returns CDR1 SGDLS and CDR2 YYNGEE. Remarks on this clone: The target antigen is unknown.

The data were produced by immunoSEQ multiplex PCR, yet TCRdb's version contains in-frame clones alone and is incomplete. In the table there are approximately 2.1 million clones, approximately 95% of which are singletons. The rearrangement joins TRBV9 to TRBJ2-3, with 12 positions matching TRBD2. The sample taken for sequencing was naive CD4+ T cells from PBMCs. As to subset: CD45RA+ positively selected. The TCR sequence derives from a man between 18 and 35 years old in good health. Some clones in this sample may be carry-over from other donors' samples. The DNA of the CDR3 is TGTGCCAGCAGCGACCCCGGGACTAGCGGGAGCACAGATACGCAGTATTTT. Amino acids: CASSDPGTSGSTDTQYF.